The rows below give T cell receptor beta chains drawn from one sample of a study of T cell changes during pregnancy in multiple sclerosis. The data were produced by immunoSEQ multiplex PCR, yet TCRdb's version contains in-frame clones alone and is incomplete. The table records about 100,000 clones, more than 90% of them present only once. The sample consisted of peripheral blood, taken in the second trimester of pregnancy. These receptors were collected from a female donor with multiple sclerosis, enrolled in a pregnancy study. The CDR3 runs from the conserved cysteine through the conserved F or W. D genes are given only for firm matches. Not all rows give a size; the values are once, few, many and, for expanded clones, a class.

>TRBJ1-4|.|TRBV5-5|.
TGTGCCAGCAGCTTGTTCAGGGTAGCTAATGAAAAACTGTTTTTT
CASSLFRVANEKLFF
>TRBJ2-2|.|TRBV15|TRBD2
TGTGCCACCAGCGAACGGGGGAGGGGTACCGGGGAGCTGTTTTTT
CATSERGRGTGELFF
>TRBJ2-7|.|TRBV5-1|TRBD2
TGCGCCAGCAGCCCGGGGGGTACTGCCTACGAGCAGTACTTC
CASSPGGTAYEQYF
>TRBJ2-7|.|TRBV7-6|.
TGTGCCAGCAGCTTCGGGAGAGGGGACTACGAGCAGTACTTC
CASSFGRGDYEQYF
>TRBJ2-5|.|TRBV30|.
TGTGCCTGGAGTGTAACGGTTCAAGAGACCCAGTACTTC
CAWSVTVQETQYF
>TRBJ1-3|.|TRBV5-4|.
TGTGCCAGCAGCTTAGGACTCAATGGAAACACCATATATTTT
CASSLGLNGNTIYF
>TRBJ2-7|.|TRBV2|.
TGTGCCAGCAGTGTGACAGGGACTCACGAGCAGTACTTC
CASSVTGTHEQYF
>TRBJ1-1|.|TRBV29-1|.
TGCAGCGCTGGCGGAGAGAACACTGAAGCTTTCTTT
CSAGGENTEAFF
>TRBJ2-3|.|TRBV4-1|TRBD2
TGCGCCAGCAGCCCTAGCGGGAGTACAGATACGCAGTATTTT
CASSPSGSTDTQYF
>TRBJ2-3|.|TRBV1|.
TGCACCAGCAGCCAAGACGGACTAGCGGGAGGAGGTACGCAGTATTTT
CTSSQDGLAGGGTQYF
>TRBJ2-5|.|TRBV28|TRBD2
TGTGCCAGCAGTTTTTCCGGGGGGGTGACACAAGAGACCCAGTACTTC
CASSFSGGVTQETQYF
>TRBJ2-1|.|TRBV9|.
TGTGCCAGCAGCGCCCAATCTCTGCTATCGATAGCGGAAAACTACAATGAGCAGTTCTTC
CASSAQSLLSIAENYNEQFF
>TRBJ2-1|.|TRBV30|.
TGTGCCTGGAGTCTCTATCAAAAGAATGAGCAGTTCTTC
CAWSLYQKNEQFF
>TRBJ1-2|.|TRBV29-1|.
TGCAGCGTTGAAGATAGAGCAGGGGTCTATGGCTACACCTTC
CSVEDRAGVYGYTF
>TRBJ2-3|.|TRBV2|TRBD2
TGTGCCAGTCAGGGGACTAGCGGGACTCGTTATACGCAGTATTTT
CASQGTSGTRYTQYF
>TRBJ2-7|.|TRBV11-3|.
TGTGCCAGCAGCCCACAGGGCTCCTACGAGCAGTACTTC
CASSPQGSYEQYF
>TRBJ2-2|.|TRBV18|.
TGTGCCAGCTCACCAAAGGCAGGAGGGACCGGGGAGCTGTTTTTT
CASSPKAGGTGELFF
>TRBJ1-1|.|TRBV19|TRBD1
TGTGCCAGCACCATTCCGGGACAGGGGATGAACACTGAAGCTTTCTTT
CASTIPGQGMNTEAFF
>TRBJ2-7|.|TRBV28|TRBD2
TGTGCCAGCAGTCCTCTCGCGGCGGGAGGGCCCTACGAGCAGTACTTC
CASSPLAAGGPYEQYF
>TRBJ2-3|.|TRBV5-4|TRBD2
TGTGCCAGCCGTCCCGGGACTAGCGGGAGTGCAGATACGCAGTATTTT
CASRPGTSGSADTQYF
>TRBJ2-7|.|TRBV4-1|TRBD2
TGCGCCAGCAGCCAAGAGTTCTCCGGGACTATTATCCCCTACGAGCAGTACTTC
CASSQEFSGTIIPYEQYF
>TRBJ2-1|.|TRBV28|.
TGTGCCAGCACGGGCGGGATCATTTCTGAGCAGTTCTTC
CASTGGIISEQFF
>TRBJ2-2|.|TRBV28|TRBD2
TGTGCCAGCAGTTTGGCGTCAGGACTAGCGGGAGTTACCGGGGAGCTGTTTTTT
CASSLASGLAGVTGELFF
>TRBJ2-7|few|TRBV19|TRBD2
TGTGCCTCCCAGCGGGAACCTGGGAGGGGCTCCGAGCAGTACTTC
CASQREPGRGSEQYF
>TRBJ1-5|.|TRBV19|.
TGTGCCACATCCCCCCAGGGGAGCAGTCAGCCCCAGCATTTT
CATSPQGSSQPQHF
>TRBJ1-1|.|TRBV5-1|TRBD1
TGCGCCAGCAGCGGCGGGACAGGGCGATTTCCCACTGAAGCTTTCTTT
CASSGGTGRFPTEAFF
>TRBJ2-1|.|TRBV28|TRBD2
TGTGCCAGCAGGAGAGGACTAGCGGGAGGTGAGCAGTTCTTC
CASRRGLAGGEQFF
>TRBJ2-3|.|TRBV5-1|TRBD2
TGCGCCAGCAGCTTACTAGCGGGATTCACAGATACGCAGTATTTT
CASSLLAGFTDTQYF
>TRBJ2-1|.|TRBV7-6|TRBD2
TGTGCCAGCAGCTATGAGCCTCTAGCGGGAGTATCATACAATGAGCAGTTCTTC
CASSYEPLAGVSYNEQFF
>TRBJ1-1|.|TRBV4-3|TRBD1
TGCGCCAGCAGCCAAGCTCCGACAGGGACTACTGAAGCTTTCTTT
CASSQAPTGTTEAFF
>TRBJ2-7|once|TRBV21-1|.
TGTGCCAGCAGCAAGACAGGGGGTGCCTACGAGCAGTACTTC
CASSKTGGAYEQYF
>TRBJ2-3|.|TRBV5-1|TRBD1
TGCGCCAGCAGCTGGGGACAGGGAGTCGATACGCAGTATTTT
CASSWGQGVDTQYF
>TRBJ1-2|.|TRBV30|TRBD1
TGTGCCTCACCCGACAGGGGATATGGCTACACCTTC
CASPDRGYGYTF
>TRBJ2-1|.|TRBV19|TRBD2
TGTGCCAGTAGCGCCGGGACTAGCGGCTACAATGAGCAGTTCTTC
CASSAGTSGYNEQFF
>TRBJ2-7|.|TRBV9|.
TGTGCCAGCAGCCCCCGGGTAGATCCAGACTACGAGCAGTACTTC
CASSPRVDPDYEQYF
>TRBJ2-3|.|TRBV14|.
TGTGCCAGCAGCCCCCTCAGGGGCCTGACTAGCACAGATACGCAGTATTTT
CASSPLRGLTSTDTQYF
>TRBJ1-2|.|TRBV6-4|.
TGTGCCAGCAGCCAACAGGGATCCTATGACTACACCTTC
CASSQQGSYDYTF
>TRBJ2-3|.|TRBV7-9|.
TGTGCCAGCAGCTCCCTACCTAGCGCAGATACGCAGTATTTT
CASSSLPSADTQYF
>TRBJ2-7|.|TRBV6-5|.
TGTGCCAGCAGCCTACTAGCCGTGCCCTACGAGCAGTACTTC
CASSLLAVPYEQYF
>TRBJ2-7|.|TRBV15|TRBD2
TGTGCCACCAGCTCTGGACTAGCGGGAGCCCCCTACGAGCAGTACTTC
CATSSGLAGAPYEQYF
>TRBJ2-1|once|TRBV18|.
TGTGCCAGCTCCCCCAATGAGGGGGCGGGGAATGAGCAGTTCTTC
CASSPNEGAGNEQFF
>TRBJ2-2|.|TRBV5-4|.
TGTGCCAGCAGCTTGGGGACAGCTCGCACCGGGGAGCTGTTTTTT
CASSLGTARTGELFF
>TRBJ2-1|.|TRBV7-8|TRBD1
TGTGCCAGCAGCCGGGACAGGGACTCCTACAATGAGCAGTTCTTC
CASSRDRDSYNEQFF
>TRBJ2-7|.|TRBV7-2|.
TGTGCCAGCAGCTTAGTACAGGGTAGTTACGAGCAGTACTTC
CASSLVQGSYEQYF
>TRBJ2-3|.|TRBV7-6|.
TGTGCCAGCAGCTTAAGGGCGGGACTCTACACAGATACGCAGTATTTT
CASSLRAGLYTDTQYF
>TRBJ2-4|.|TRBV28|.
TGTGCCAGCAGTTTATCAACAGTGCCAGCCAAAAACATTCAGTACTTC
CASSLSTVPAKNIQYF
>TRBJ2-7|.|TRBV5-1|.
TGCGCCAGCAGCTTGCGGGAGCAGTACTTC
CASSLREQYF
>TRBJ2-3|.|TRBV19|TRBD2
TGTGCCAGTAGTCTGGGGACTAGCGGGAGAACAGATACGCAGTATTTT
CASSLGTSGRTDTQYF
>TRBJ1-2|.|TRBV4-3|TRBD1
TGCGCCAGCAGCCGAGGCGGGACAGGCTCTTATGGCTACACCTTC
CASSRGGTGSYGYTF
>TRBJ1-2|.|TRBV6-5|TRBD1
TGTGCCAGCAGTTTCAACAGGGGGCAAGGCTACACCTTC
CASSFNRGQGYTF
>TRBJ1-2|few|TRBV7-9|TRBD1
TGTGCCAGCAGACCAACCGGGACAGGCTATGGCTACACCTTC
CASRPTGTGYGYTF
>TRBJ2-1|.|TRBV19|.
TGTGCCAGTAGTATGGACTGGAGCGATGAGCAGTTCTTC
CASSMDWSDEQFF
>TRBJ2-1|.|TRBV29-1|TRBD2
TGCAGCTTCGGGACTAGCGGGATTAACAATGAGCAGTTCTTC
CSFGTSGINNEQFF